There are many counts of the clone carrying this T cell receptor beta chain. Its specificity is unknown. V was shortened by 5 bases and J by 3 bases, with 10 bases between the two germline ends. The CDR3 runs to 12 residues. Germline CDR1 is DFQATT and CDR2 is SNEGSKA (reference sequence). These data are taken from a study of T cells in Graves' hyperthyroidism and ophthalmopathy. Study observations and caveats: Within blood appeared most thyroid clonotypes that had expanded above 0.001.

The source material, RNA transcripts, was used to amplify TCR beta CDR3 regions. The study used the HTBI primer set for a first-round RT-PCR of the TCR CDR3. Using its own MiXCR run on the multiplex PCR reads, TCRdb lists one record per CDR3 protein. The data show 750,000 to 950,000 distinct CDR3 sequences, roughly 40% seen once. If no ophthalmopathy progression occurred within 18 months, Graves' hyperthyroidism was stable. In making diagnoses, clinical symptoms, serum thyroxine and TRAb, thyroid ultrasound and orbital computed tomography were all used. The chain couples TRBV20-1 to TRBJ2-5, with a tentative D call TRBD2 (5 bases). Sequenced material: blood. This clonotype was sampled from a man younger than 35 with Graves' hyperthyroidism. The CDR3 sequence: CSADRTEETQYF. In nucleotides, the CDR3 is TGCAGTGCTGATCGGACTGAAGAGACCCAGTACTTC.